Each of the 31 T cell receptor beta chains below was sequenced from the same sample in a study of shared clonotypes between healthy human individuals. Using immunoSEQ multiplex PCR, the repertoire was profiled, and TCRdb retains in-frame clones only, with some absent. The sample shows hundreds of thousands of clones, approximately 95% of them seen only once. CD45RO-negative, CCR7-positively selected cells formed the naive CD8 fraction, excluding terminally differentiated effector memory CD45RA+ cells. Material: naive CD8+ T cells sorted from blood. The receptors stem from a woman in her 30s in good health.

The chain recombines TRBV19 with TRBJ2-7; TRBD1 aligns across 10 bases. The CDR3 length is 14 residues. J gave up 5 bases and V 6 bases, and 7 bases lay outside the gene matches. The germline CDR1 and CDR2 sequences are LNHDA and SQIVND (reference sequence). CDR3 nucleotide sequence: TGTGCCAGTAGGGGATCGGGACAGGGGCACGAGCAGTACTTC. Translating it yields CASRGSGQGHEQYF.

This clone was detected only a few times. Within the sample, other DNA sequences also encode this same CDR3. The gene calls are TRBV27 and TRBJ1-5; TRBD1 matches at 8 bases. The CDR3 sequence is 14 residues long. Looked up from germline, CDR1 is MNHEY and CDR2 is SMNVEV (reference sequence). Germline trimming cut 8 bases from V and 1 base from J; bases unmatched to any gene: 4. CDR3 coding DNA: TGTGCCAGCTCCACAGGGGGAAGCAATCAGCCCCAGCATTTT. This gives the protein CASSTGGSNQPQHF.

The chain couples TRBV14 to TRBJ2-7; D is unclear. Germline-derived CDR1 and CDR2 are SGHDN and FVKESK. Trimming removed 1 base from V and 0 bases from J, with 10 bases in between. This CDR3 spans 15 amino acids. The DNA for the CDR3 is TGTGCCAGCAGCCAAGGTCGGGCTAACTCCTACGAGCAGTACTTC. Translating gives CASSQGRANSYEQYF.

The chain is built from TRBV19 and TRBJ1-1, with TRBD1 identical over 8 bases. V lost 5 bases, J lost 3 bases, and 11 bases stayed unmatched. The germline CDR1 and CDR2 sequences are LNHDA and SQIVND (reference sequence). The CDR3 loop spans 16 amino acids. This chain's CDR3 is CASSHKTGGADTEAFF. The CDR3 DNA reads TGTGCCAGTAGTCACAAAACAGGGGGGGCGGACACTGAAGCTTTCTTT.

V usage is TRBV19 and J usage is TRBJ1-3, with 7 bases matching TRBD1. Germline V gene lookup returns CDR1 LNHDA and CDR2 SQIVND (reference sequence). This CDR3 has 15 amino acids. V lost 5 bases, J lost 4 bases, and 8 bases stayed unmatched. The CDR3 coding sequence is TGTGCCAGTAGTCCCGACGGGACAGAGGGAAACACCATATATTTT. This gives the protein CASSPDGTEGNTIYF.

The DNA for the CDR3 is TGTGCCAGCAGTGAGGGCAACCCATGGCCCCAGCATTTT. As protein: CASSEGNPWPQHF. The chain couples TRBV6-1 to TRBJ1-5, with no clear D. The CDR3 has 13 residues. Between the trimmed V and J ends, which lost 3 bases and 9 bases, there was a span of 12 bases. The germline CDR1 and CDR2 sequences are MNHNS and SASEGT.

The CDR3 nucleotides read TGTGCCAGCAGCGCCAGGACAGCCCCCTACGAGCAGTACTTC. Its protein product is CASSARTAPYEQYF. The V call is TRBV9, the J call TRBJ2-7, with D tentatively TRBD1 (6 bases). V lost 3 bases and J 2 bases, leaving 12 bases between the germline ends. The CDR3 totals 14 residues. Germline assignment: CDR1 SGDLS and CDR2 YYNGEE.

The genes are TRBV6-1 and TRBJ2-7; TRBD1 matches 8 bases. Germline trimming cut 3 bases from V and 6 bases from J; bases unmatched to any gene: 10. Per germline, CDR1 MNHNS and CDR2 SASEGT. The CDR3 loop spans 15 amino acids. In nucleotides, the CDR3 is TGTGCCAGCAGTGACGGTTGGCAGGGGGCCGGCGAGCAGTACTTC. Translating it yields CASSDGWQGAGEQYF.

This clone was seen just once. The gene calls are TRBV15 and TRBJ2-7; tentative D call: TRBD1 (6 bases). This CDR3 region has 17 residues. The germline V gene encodes CDR1 LNHNV and CDR2 YYDKDF (reference sequence). The V end was cut by 0 bases, the J end by 4 bases, with 19 bases between. As DNA, the CDR3 is TGTGCCACCAGCAGAGATCGCCCACTGGAAGGGGGATACGAGCAGTACTTC. It is translated as CATSRDRPLEGGYEQYF.

The V gene is TRBV28, the J gene TRBJ1-3, with 7 bases identical to TRBD1. The germline V gene has CDR1 MDHEN and CDR2 SYDVKM. The CDR3 extends over 19 amino acids. Trimming took 5 bases from V and 2 from J; bases not matched to a gene: 18. CDR3 in amino acids: CASSTIISDRATPGNTIYF. The CDR3 DNA sequence: TGTGCCAGCAGTACAATAATCTCAGACAGGGCAACCCCTGGAAACACCATATATTTT.

This chain joins TRBV19 and TRBJ1-5, with 7 bases fitting TRBD1. J lost 0 bases, V lost 4 bases, and 6 bases had no gene match. Looked up from germline, CDR1 is LNHDA and CDR2 is SQIVND (reference sequence). This CDR3 has 16 residues. The CDR3 DNA is TGTGCCAGTAGTACCATGACAGGGAATAGCAATCAGCCCCAGCATTTT. Translation: CASSTMTGNSNQPQHF.

The chain carries TRBV27 and TRBJ2-1, with TRBD2 matching 9 bases. Trimming at V came to 2 bases and at J to 9 bases, leaving 11 bases not matched to a gene. Germline assignment: CDR1 MNHEY and CDR2 SMNVEV (reference sequence). This CDR3 has 16 residues. The CDR3 coding sequence is TGTGCCAGCAGTTTACTAGCGGGACACGCGAGGGGTGAGCAGTTCTTC. It specifies CASSLLAGHARGEQFF.

J is TRBJ1-4 and V is TRBV28; D may be TRBD1 (5 bases). Trimming removed 3 bases at V and 7 bases at J, with 18 bases between. Germline CDR1 MDHEN, CDR2 SYDVKM. This CDR3 is 16 amino acids long. CDR3 coding DNA: TGTGCCAGCAGTTTTGGTCTGGGGCCAGCGGCTGAAAAACTGTTTTTT. The encoded protein is CASSFGLGPAAEKLFF.

The chain recombines TRBV7-3 with TRBJ2-1, with D tentatively TRBD2 (5 bases). V was cut by 5 bases and J by 6 bases, with 11 bases left in between. Looked up from germline, CDR1 is SGHTA and CDR2 is FQGTGA. CDR3 length equals 13 residues. The CDR3 sequence is CASSAEDGNEQFF. The CDR3 DNA follows: TGTGCCAGCAGCGCGGAGGACGGCAATGAGCAGTTCTTC.

The genes are TRBV7-9 and TRBJ2-2; TRBD2 matches 13 bases. The CDR3 contains 15 residues. Trimming cost V 5 bases and J 6 bases; bases outside gene matches: 3. Germline V gene data show CDR1 as SEHNR and CDR2 as FQNEAQ (reference sequence). As DNA, the CDR3 is TGTGCCAGCAGCCAGGGACTAGCGGGATCCGGGGAGCTGTTTTTT. It translates to CASSQGLAGSGELFF. Drawing the rest from reference TRBV7-9 and TRBJ2-2, the complete variable domain is DTGVSQNPRHKITKRGQNVTFRCDPISEHNRLYWYRQTLGQGPEFLTYFQNEAQLEKSRLLSDRFSAERPKGSFSTLEIQRTEQGDSAMYLCASSQGLAGSGELFFGEGSRLTVL.

The J gene is TRBJ2-7, the V gene TRBV19; TRBD2 agrees at 7 bases. Germline V CDR1 and CDR2: LNHDA, SQIVND (reference sequence). The trim removed 1 base at V and 6 bases at J, leaving 12 bases unmatched. The CDR3 length is 16 residues. The CDR3 DNA sequence: TGTGCCAGTAGTATAGGGGCGGCGGGAGTTGAATCCGAGCAGTACTTC. It encodes CASSIGAAGVESEQYF.

In this sample, this clone turned up once. This chain links TRBV5-6 with TRBJ2-5; D ambiguous. Germline values: CDR1 SGHDT, CDR2 YYEEEE. Trimming shortened V by 1 base and J by 2 bases, and 12 bases separated the two germline ends. The CDR3 consists of 15 residues. The CDR3 DNA reads TGTGCCAGCAGCTTGATTAGTGGACCTCAAGAGACCCAGTACTTC. This gives the protein CASSLISGPQETQYF.

The rearrangement links TRBV5-7 to TRBJ2-2; no clear D. TRBV5-7 is filed as an ORF, its function uncertain. The CDR3 totals 18 residues. V was cut by 4 bases and J by 2 bases, with 21 bases left in between. The CDR3 is CASSPGRRRGPNTGELFF. In DNA form, the CDR3 reads TGTGCCAGCAGCCCTGGCCGGAGAAGAGGTCCCAACACCGGGGAGCTGTTTTTT.

Written as DNA, the CDR3 is TGTGCCAGCAGACCCCCCGTGACTAGCGGGAGACATACGCAGTATTTT. The encoded protein is CASRPPVTSGRHTQYF. The gene calls are TRBV27 and TRBJ2-3; 12 positions match TRBD2. The CDR3 extends over 16 amino acids. Germline V gene data show CDR1 as MNHEY and CDR2 as SMNVEV (reference sequence). Germline trimming cut 6 bases from V and 7 bases from J; bases unmatched to any gene: 11.

The rearrangement uses TRBV27 and TRBJ2-1; the D is unclear. Trimming cost V 6 bases and J 0 bases, with 21 bases left between them. Germline CDR1 MNHEY, CDR2 SMNVEV (reference sequence). This CDR3 contains 18 residues. As DNA, the CDR3 is TGTGCCAGCAGCCCTCGGACGTTATCCTCCGGCTCCTACAATGAGCAGTTCTTC. Amino acid sequence: CASSPRTLSSGSYNEQFF.

The chain employs TRBV28 and TRBJ2-7; TRBD1 is a possible D gene (5 bases). This CDR3 is 13 amino acids long. V was trimmed by 5 bases and J by 5 bases, leaving 13 bases between them. Germline lookup yields CDR1 MDHEN and CDR2 SYDVKM. CDR3 DNA sequence: TGTGCCAGCAGTCCCACCGACAGCCACGAGCAGTACTTC. Translation gives CASSPTDSHEQYF. Filled out from reference TRBV28 and TRBJ2-7, the complete variable domain reads DVKVTQSSRYLVKRTGEKVFLECVQDMDHENMFWYRQDPGLGLRLIYFSYDVKMKEKGDIPEGYSVSREKKERFSLILESASTNQTSMYLCASSPTDSHEQYFGPGTRLTVT.

V usage is TRBV5-8 and J usage is TRBJ2-4, with a possible D match to TRBD2 (5 bases). This CDR3 comprises 15 residues. Trimming removed 0 bases from V and 8 bases from J, with 15 bases in between. In germline, CDR1 is SGHTS, CDR2 YDEGEE. Written as DNA, the CDR3 is TGTGCCAGCAGCTTGGTTCTGGGAGCTGTAGACATTCAGTACTTC. Translating gives CASSLVLGAVDIQYF. Full variable domain (outside the CDR3, taken from reference TRBV5-8 and TRBJ2-4): EAGVTQSPTHLIKTRGQQATLRCSPISGHTSVYWYQQALGLGLQFLLWYDEGEERNRGNFPPRFSGRQFPNYSSELNVNALELEDSALYLCASSLVLGAVDIQYFGAGTRLSVL.

The CDR3 spells CASSSYRMGIHTDTQYF. DNA of the CDR3: TGTGCCAGCAGCAGTTACAGGATGGGGATCCATACAGATACGCAGTATTTT. The chain employs TRBV5-8 and TRBJ2-3, with D possibly matching TRBD1 (5 bases). Germline CDR1 reads SGHTS; CDR2 reads YDEGEE. The CDR3 is 17 amino acids. Trimming took 4 bases from V and 3 from J, leaving 21 bases between them.

The chain uses TRBV19 and TRBJ2-1, with 7 bases fitting TRBD1. CDR3 size: 13 residues. With 6 bases clipped from V and 4 bases from J, the junction kept 3 bases outside the gene matches. CDR1 is LNHDA, CDR2 SQIVND, per germline (reference sequence). CDR3 DNA: TGTGCCAGTAGGGGGACAGTTTACAATGAGCAGTTCTTC. Amino acids: CASRGTVYNEQFF.

The V call is TRBV28, the J call TRBJ2-7; 8 positions match TRBD2. Germline V gene data show CDR1 as MDHEN and CDR2 as SYDVKM. V lost 5 bases and J lost 4; bases outside the gene matches: 13. CDR3 length: 16 amino acids. CDR3 coding DNA: TGTGCCAGCAGTGTTACCGGGGGGGTATTTTCTTACGAGCAGTACTTC. Its protein product is CASSVTGGVFSYEQYF.

V gene TRBV5-4 combines with J gene TRBJ2-7, with 14 bases fitting TRBD2. This CDR3 region has 16 residues. The V gene's germline CDR1 is SGHNT and CDR2 YYREEE (reference sequence). V shed 3 bases, J shed 5 bases, and the junction held 7 bases outside the gene matches. The CDR3 nucleotides are TGTGCCAGCAGCTGGGGGACTAGCGGGAGAGGCAACGAGCAGTACTTC. Amino acid sequence: CASSWGTSGRGNEQYF.

DNA for the CDR3: TGTGCCAGCAGGGCTAGCGGGGGGAAACTCTACGAGCAGTACTTC. Protein product: CASRASGGKLYEQYF. J is TRBJ2-7 and V is TRBV28, with 11 bases matching TRBD2. This CDR3 has 15 amino acids. Trimming took 6 bases from V and 3 from J; bases not matched to a gene: 7. Germline V gives CDR1 MDHEN, CDR2 SYDVKM.

This clone was counted a single time. V and J are TRBV19 and TRBJ2-7; possibly TRBD1 or TRBD2 for D (5 bases each). The CDR3 length is 15 residues. The germline CDR1 and CDR2 sequences are LNHDA and SQIVND (reference sequence). V was shortened by 4 bases and J by 0 bases, with 13 bases between the two germline ends. CDR3 nucleotide sequence: TGTGCCAGTAGTACCCACCGGGACGGCTCCTACGAGCAGTACTTC. Translated, it gives CASSTHRDGSYEQYF.

The gene calls are TRBV6-5 and TRBJ1-2, with D maybe TRBD1 (5 bases). Germline values: CDR1 MNHEY, CDR2 SVGAGI. Trimming left V 2 bases short and J 8 bases short, with 6 bases between. The CDR3 is 11 amino acids. Here the CDR3 reads CASSYGGGYTF. The CDR3 nucleotides are TGTGCCAGCAGTTACGGGGGGGGCTACACCTTC.

The chain employs TRBV30 and TRBJ2-1; D might be TRBD2 (6 bases). Germline-derived CDR1 and CDR2 are GTSNPN and SVGIG (reference sequence). The ends were cut back, 1 base at V and 0 bases at J, with 10 bases in the middle. The CDR3 spans 15 residues. CDR3 protein: CAWSGRGGSYNEQFF. CDR3 nucleotides: TGTGCCTGGAGTGGGCGGGGAGGCTCCTACAATGAGCAGTTCTTC.

The rearrangement links TRBV7-5 to TRBJ1-5; TRBD1, the D gene given by the table, was not confirmed from the DNA. TRBV7-5 is termed a pseudogene. The CDR3 covers 17 residues. CDR3 loop: CVRSCPQRGWANQPQHF. CDR3 bases: TGTGTCAGAAGCTGCCCTCAAAGGGGGTGGGCCAATCAGCCCCAGCATTTT.